This T cell receptor beta chain was sequenced for a study of T cell changes during pregnancy in multiple sclerosis. In germline, CDR1 is SGHRS, CDR2 YFSETQ. This CDR3 comprises 14 residues. The assay was immunoSEQ multiplex PCR, and TCRdb's table has in-frame clones only and misses some. The sample gives 25,000 to 35,000 clones, 89% of which show up once; roughly a tenth is in the top ten. As concerns this clone: Germline and junction disagree at one end, which may indicate a read error.

The sequence was obtained from a female donor with multiple sclerosis, enrolled in a pregnancy study. Sequenced here: CD8+ T cells from peripheral blood mononuclear cells, sampled in the second trimester of pregnancy. J is TRBJ2-4 and V is TRBV5-1; D is perhaps TRBD2 (5 bases). CDR3 sequence: CVSSPEGHKNIQYF. The CDR3 DNA reads TGCGTCAGCAGCCCCGAGGGTCACAAAAACATTCAGTACTTC. The full variable domain, with the rest looked up from reference TRBV5-1 and TRBJ2-4, is KAGVTQTPRYLIKTRGQQVTLSCSPISGHRSVSWYQQTPGQGLQFLFEYFSETQRNKGNFPGRFSGRQFSNSRSEMNVSTLELGDSALYLCVSSPEGHKNIQYFGAGTRLSVL.